This T cell receptor beta chain is drawn from a study of molecular identifiers for immune sequencing clone quantification (dated by TCRdb to 2016 to 2019). Some background on the complete study: In a replicate experiment, RNA from about 21,000 or 97,000 naive CD8 T cells was split into five aliquots, four of which were sequenced. This methods study used CD8 T cells to benchmark TCR RNA copy counting and molecular-identifier clustering-based TCR repertoire sequencing (MIDCIRS).

Via the germline V gene, CDR1 is MNHNS and CDR2 SASEGT. Spanning cysteine to phenylalanine, the CDR3 consists of 17 amino acids. Just CDR3 DNA is preserved here, 51 bases in frame from base 1. Study-level results and caveats: The naive libraries included spiked-in Jurkat TCR RNA (about nine copies' worth), and this RNA is not part of the donor repertoire. Modeling indicated about 3 TCR RNA copies recovered per cell, compared with roughly 9.7 by digital PCR, which implies a capture efficiency of approximately 30%. When barcode sub-clustering was omitted, TCR diversity was inflated by chimeric consensus sequences, with chimeras reaching as high as 47%. Clones above 20 RNA copies held over 99% of molecules in CMV-specific effector cells but under 1% in naive cells. Highly expanded clone sizes could be underestimated if identical TCR molecules share a barcode. A single cell's worth of spiked-in Jurkat TCR RNA was reported detectable even among 900,000 to 1,000,000 naive CD8 T cells.

Library preparation was by PCR. The sample was run on a NextSeq 500. Bulk TCR libraries were generated as previously described, with the TCR primers listed in Table S5 used. Total RNA was purified with the Qiagen AllPrep DNA/RNA kit. Before any analysis, reads coming from multiple sequencing runs of the same library were combined into one pool. As for how the authors treated the data: Only reads with exact TCR constant sequence were kept, trimmed to 150 nt, and grouped by their 12-nt molecular barcodes. Reads in each barcode group were sub-clustered using a 15% Levenshtein threshold, and a quality-weighted consensus sequence was built for each RNA molecule. Non-functional sequences were excluded, and lower-count sequences lying one edit away from another sequence were also excluded. On the basis of fitting two negative binomial distributions, barcode sub-clusters with fewer than 20% of the maximum read count were discarded. TCRdb reran the public reads through fastp at Q25 and MiXCR, keeping productive beta chains. Under each unique CDR3 protein, matching rows form one entry showing the most common genes and DNA. These V and J calls rely on TCRdb rather than the paper's analysis. The sample table holds roughly 630,000 distinct CDR3 sequences, of which about 25% were seen once. The top ten hold 0.7% to 0.95% of the sample.

Libraries of naive CD8 T cells were built from anywhere between roughly 19,000 and 1,000,000 sorted cells, with 10%, 30% or 50% of the purified RNA used. Naive CD8 T cells, defined as CD8+CD4-CCR7+CD45RA+, were FACS-sorted into RLT Plus buffer on a BD FACSAria II. Around 10 TCR copies' worth of Jurkat RNA were spiked into about 20,000-1,100,000 naive CD8 T cell samples to test detection sensitivity. CD8 T cells were enriched with RosetteSep CD8+ T Cell Enrichment Cocktail and Ficoll-Paque, followed by ACK red cell lysis. Comments on this clonotype: The antigen it binds to is not known. An end of the junction does not agree with germline; a read error may underlie this.

Material for sequencing was naive CD8+ T cells from blood, with Jurkat cell RNA spiked in. The cell subset or site tag for this specimen amounts to: FACS-sorted CD8+CD4-CCR7+CD45RA+ naive T cells. This receptor was obtained from a human donor in good health. Some libraries in this study had Jurkat cell RNA spiked in. This chain is built from TRBV6-1 and TRBJ2-3; the junction holds 11 bases that match TRBD2. The CDR3 protein: CASSQTGTSGYTDTKYF. The sequence in DNA is TGTGCCAGCAGCCAGACCGGGACTAGCGGATACACAGATACGAAGTATTTT.